Listed here are 18 T cell receptor beta chains from one sample, sequenced in a study of blood T cell repertoires in COVID-19. Only in-frame clones appear in the TCRdb table, and some are missing; sequencing was by immunoSEQ multiplex PCR. The sample records around 94,000 clones, nearly 90% being singletons. Sequencing input: peripheral blood. These TCRs come from a man in his forties or fifties with active COVID-19.

V and J are TRBV6-2 or TRBV6-3 and TRBJ2-5, with 14 positions matching TRBD2. The CDR3 is made up of 18 amino acids. From germline, CDR1 is MNHEY and CDR2 SVGEGT. Trimming removed 2 bases from V and 7 bases from J; junction bases left unmatched: 12. CDR3 in DNA: TGTGCCAGCAGTTACGGACTAGCGGGGGGATCTCAAGATTGGACCCAGTACTTC. This sequence encodes CASSYGLAGGSQDWTQYF.

This chain links TRBV7-9 with TRBJ1-1; D gene ambiguous. CDR3 length: 14 amino acids. V was trimmed by 0 bases and J by 5 bases, leaving 10 bases between them. CDR1 and CDR2 from the germline V gene are SEHNR and FQNEAQ (reference sequence). This CDR3 reads CASSLAGLDTEAFF. The DNA of the CDR3 is TGTGCCAGCAGCTTAGCCGGGTTGGATACTGAAGCTTTCTTT.

V and J are TRBV9 and TRBJ2-1; 7 bases map to TRBD1. V lost 7 bases, J lost 0 bases, and 7 bases stayed unmatched. Germline CDR1 and CDR2: SGDLS and YYNGEE. CDR3 size: 15 residues. The CDR3 coding sequence is TGTGCCAGCCAAAACCGGACAGGCTCCTACAATGAGCAGTTCTTC. It is translated as CASQNRTGSYNEQFF.

The chain couples TRBV4-2 to TRBJ1-1, with unresolved D. Trimming shortened V by 0 bases and J by 0 bases, and 8 bases separated the two germline ends. Germline V lookup: CDR1 LGHNA, CDR2 YNFKEQ. The CDR3 runs 15 residues. CDR3: CASSQDGHLNTEAFF. The DNA for the CDR3 is TGTGCCAGCAGCCAAGATGGCCATTTGAACACTGAAGCTTTCTTT.

The chain employs TRBV6-5 and TRBJ2-2; D is perhaps TRBD1 (6 bases). Germline lookup yields CDR1 MNHEY and CDR2 SVGAGI. V was pared by 11 bases and J by 6 bases, with 16 bases between. The CDR3 is made up of 13 amino acids. The chain's CDR3 is CAGGREKAGELFF. The CDR3 DNA sequence: TGTGCCGGGGGCAGGGAAAAAGCCGGGGAGCTGTTTTTT.

V is TRBV13 and J is TRBJ2-7; TRBD2 aligns across 10 bases. Germline V gene sequence: CDR1 PRHDT, CDR2 FYEKMQ (reference sequence). The V segment lost 5 bases and the J segment 6 bases; nucleotides outside the gene matches: 7. CDR3 length: 14 amino acids. For the CDR3, the DNA is TGTGCCAGCAGCGAAGCGGGGGGGGTATCCGAGCAGTACTTC. It specifies CASSEAGGVSEQYF.

This clone was picked up one time. The chain links TRBV20-1 to TRBJ1-6; 7 nucleotides line up with TRBD1. The trim removed 3 bases at V and 7 bases at J, leaving 9 bases unmatched. Germline V gives CDR1 DFQATT, CDR2 SNEGSKA (reference sequence). This CDR3 is 15 amino acids long. The CDR3 is CSASDLTGSNSPLHF. In nucleotides, the CDR3 is TGCAGTGCTAGTGACCTGACAGGGTCGAATTCACCCCTCCACTTT.

The chain has TRBV2 and TRBJ1-2, with 10 bases fitting TRBD1. CDR3 length: 14 residues. Unmatched junction bases numbered 5, after V lost 3 bases and J lost 7 bases. Germline values: CDR1 SNHLY, CDR2 FYNNEI. CDR3 sequence: CASSDDRGPFGYTF. As DNA, the CDR3 is TGTGCCAGCAGTGATGACAGGGGGCCGTTTGGCTACACCTTC.

The chain has TRBV19 and TRBJ1-2; 9 nucleotides align to TRBD1. Losses at the gene ends were 6 bases for V and 5 bases for J; bases not matched to a gene: 7. CDR1 is LNHDA, CDR2 SQIVND, per germline (reference sequence). This CDR3 has 14 residues. This chain's CDR3 is CASSRTGGQYGYTF. CDR3 sequence (DNA): TGTGCCAGTAGCCGAACAGGGGGCCAATATGGCTACACCTTC.

This chain connects TRBV5-4 to TRBJ2-3; TRBD2 agrees at 10 bases. Trimming removed 3 bases from V and 0 bases from J; junction bases left unmatched: 7. This CDR3 has 17 amino acids. Germline V gene sequence: CDR1 SGHNT, CDR2 YYREEE (reference sequence). This CDR3 reads CASSSSSGGVSTDTQYF. The CDR3, as DNA: TGTGCCAGCAGCTCATCTAGCGGGGGCGTAAGCACAGATACGCAGTATTTT.

The chain joins TRBV5-1 to TRBJ2-7; 8 bases fit TRBD1. Germline V gives CDR1 SGHRS, CDR2 YFSETQ. The CDR3 covers 15 residues. Losses at the gene ends were 4 bases for V and 2 bases for J; bases not matched to a gene: 8. The CDR3: CASSGMTGAPYEQYF. The CDR3 bases are TGCGCCAGCAGCGGGATGACAGGGGCTCCCTACGAGCAGTACTTC. The whole variable domain, remainder taken from reference TRBV5-1 and TRBJ2-7, is KAGVTQTPRYLIKTRGQQVTLSCSPISGHRSVSWYQQTPGQGLQFLFEYFSETQRNKGNFPGRFSGRQFSNSRSEMNVSTLELGDSALYLCASSGMTGAPYEQYFGPGTRLTVT.

The V call is TRBV12-5, the J call TRBJ2-1, with 7 bases lining up with TRBD1. The CDR3 spans 16 residues. CDR1 LGHNT and CDR2 FRNRAP come from the germline V gene. V gave up 1 base and J gave up 15 bases; unmatched junction bases: 18. The CDR3 sequence: CASGLDGPTQGTAAFF. As DNA, the CDR3 is TGTGCTAGTGGTTTGGACGGACCCACACAGGGGACGGCTGCGTTCTTC.

The chain joins TRBV4-1 to TRBJ2-5; 8 nucleotides agree with TRBD1. The CDR3 sequence is 14 residues long. CDR1 is MGHRA and CDR2 is YSYEKL in the germline V gene. J gave up 1 base and V 8 bases, and 6 bases lay outside the gene matches. The chain's CDR3 is CASARDRLQETQYF. CDR3 bases: TGCGCCAGCGCTCGGGACAGGCTCCAAGAGACCCAGTACTTC.

J is TRBJ2-1 and V is TRBV30; no firm D call. The germline gives CDR1 GTSNPN, CDR2 SVGIG (reference sequence). Trimming shortened V by 1 base and J by 1 base, and 5 bases separated the two germline ends. There are 13 residues in the CDR3. The CDR3, as DNA: TGTGCCTGGAGTGGCGGTTCCTACAATGAGCAGTTCTTC. This codes for CAWSGGSYNEQFF.

The chain joins TRBV28 to TRBJ1-2; D is ambiguous. Trimming stripped 5 bases from V and 4 bases from J, with 11 bases between. The CDR3 has 13 amino acids. Looked up from germline, CDR1 is MDHEN and CDR2 is SYDVKM. The CDR3 loop reads CASSGGLIYGYTF. CDR3 DNA sequence: TGTGCCAGCAGTGGAGGGCTTATCTATGGCTACACCTTC.

V usage is TRBV2 and J usage is TRBJ1-5; D is possibly TRBD1 (6 bases). Per germline, CDR1 SNHLY and CDR2 FYNNEI. V was trimmed by 3 bases and J by 6 bases, leaving 15 bases between them. This CDR3 is built from 15 residues. Written as DNA, the CDR3 is TGTGCCAGCAGTGATCTCGGGGGGCGGGTTCAGCCCCAGCATTTT. Residues: CASSDLGGRVQPQHF. The whole variable domain, filled in from reference TRBV2 and TRBJ1-5, reads EPEVTQTPSHQVTQMGQEVILRCVPISNHLYFYWYRQILGQKVEFLVSFYNNEISEKSEIFDDQFSVERPDGSNFTLKIRSTKLEDSAMYFCASSDLGGRVQPQHFGDGTRLSIL.

This clone appeared a single time. The CDR3 loop is CASSFVQDQPQHF. The CDR3 region has the DNA TGTGCCAGCAGCTTTGTCCAGGATCAGCCCCAGCATTTT. This rearrangement joins TRBV7-2 to TRBJ1-5; D not resolved. The CDR3 consists of 13 residues. The V gene lost 3 bases and the J gene lost 5 bases, with 8 bases spanning the gap. CDR1 is SGHTA and CDR2 is FQGNSA in the germline V gene.

Only one count was recorded for this clone. The chain recombines TRBV27 with TRBJ1-2; 9 bases align to TRBD1. Unmatched junction bases numbered 3, after V lost 3 bases and J lost 4 bases. CDR3 size: 14 residues. Germline assignment: CDR1 MNHEY and CDR2 SMNVEV (reference sequence). The CDR3 nucleotides read TGTGCCAGCAGTTTCACGACAGGGGGCTATGGCTACACCTTC. Its protein product is CASSFTTGGYGYTF.